This T cell receptor (beta chain) appears in the sequencing data of a study of OX40 agonist ivuxolimab in advanced cancers. Study findings and constraints: Clonal expansion from baseline to week 6 occurred in both CD4+ and CD8+ T cells. Among the lowest peripheral clonal expansion occurred in 0.1-3.0 mg/kg partial responders.

CDR1 and CDR2 (germline): SGHTA, FQGNSA. V gave up 0 bases and J gave up 4 bases, with 10 bases separating them. This CDR3 region has 15 residues. Autoimmune disease history or systemic immunosuppression disqualified patients. Drawing of blood for sampling happened at baseline, at cycle 4 day 1, and at cycle 7 day 1. Details on this clone: What it binds is not known.

Only in-frame clones appear in the TCRdb table, and some are missing; sequencing was by immunoSEQ multiplex PCR. The sample yields 90,000 to 100,000 clones, about 85% seen once. This TCR was sampled from an adult with an advanced solid tumor such as melanoma, head and neck, liver or kidney cancer. The starting material was CD4+ or CD8+ T cells sorted from blood, obtained in a trial of the OX40 agonist ivuxolimab. This chain connects TRBV7-2 to TRBJ1-5; D unclear. This CDR3 reads CASSLAGSGNQPQHF. The CDR3 DNA follows: TGTGCCAGCAGCTTAGCGGGAAGCGGAAATCAGCCCCAGCATTTT.